The 28 T cell receptor beta chains below were found in one sample sequenced in a study of T cell repertoires in cytomegalovirus infection. Their recognized antigens are unknown. One entry per CDR3 protein, called by TCRdb with MiXCR from the reads. The sample holds about 830,000 distinct CDR3 sequences, about 31% seen once. The sample consisted of cultured CD8+ T cells from PBMCs, taken from culture after CMV antigen stimulation. These receptor sequences come from a human donor in good health (CMV status not recorded). Some clones in this sample may be carry-over from other donors' samples.

This clonotype was recorded a few times. V usage is TRBV7-9 and J usage is TRBJ2-5; tentatively, D is TRBD1 (7 bases). V was trimmed by 5 bases and J by 5 bases, leaving 18 bases between them. The CDR3 has 15 residues. Per germline, CDR1 SEHNR and CDR2 FQNEAQ (reference sequence). The CDR3 nucleotides are TGTGCCAGCAGCCCCAACGGAGGGGGCAGGGAGACCCAGTACTTC. Translated, it gives CASSPNGGGRETQYF.

To note about this clonotype: This could be a read error, since a much larger clone is one nucleotide away. This chain joins TRBV7-6 and TRBJ2-2; D remains ambiguous. Germline values: CDR1 SGHVS, CDR2 FNYEAQ. CDR3 size: 14 residues. CDR3 in DNA: TGTGCCAGCAGCTTAGCGTGGAACACCGCGGAGCTGTTTTTT. It yields the protein CASSLAWNTAELFF.

The V and J genes are TRBV7-6 and TRBJ1-4; 8 nucleotides line up with TRBD1. Trimming took 6 bases from V and 0 from J; bases not matched to a gene: 15. The CDR3 extends over 19 amino acids. The germline CDR1 and CDR2 sequences are SGHVS and FNYEAQ. The chain's CDR3 is CASSQDREGGPATNEKLFF. DNA for the CDR3: TGTGCCAGCAGTCAGGACAGGGAGGGGGGCCCCGCAACTAATGAAAAACTGTTTTTT.

Ten or more counts support this clonotype. The chain is built from TRBV28 and TRBJ2-1; 8 bases are shared with TRBD1. The junction had 6 bases not matched to a gene; V was cut back by 5 bases and J by 3 bases. The CDR3 sequence is 15 residues long. CDR1 is MDHEN and CDR2 is SYDVKM in the germline V gene. The CDR3: CASSETGDDYNEQFF. CDR3 nucleotides: TGTGCCAGCAGTGAGACAGGGGATGACTACAATGAGCAGTTCTTC.

Points on this clonotype: A much larger clonotype is one base distant, so this may be a read error. The V gene is TRBV7-6, the J gene TRBJ1-4; possibly TRBD1 for D (5 bases). The germline V gene has CDR1 SGHVS and CDR2 FNYEAQ. The CDR3 sequence is 17 residues long. This CDR3 is CASSLEHPGVLNEKRFF. The CDR3 region has the DNA TGTGCCAGCAGCTTAGAACATCCGGGGGTCCTCAATGAAAAACGGTTTTTT.

This clonotype was seen more than once but under ten times. This chain connects TRBV11-2 to TRBJ2-4; D unresolved. CDR1 and CDR2 (germline): SGHAT, FQNNGV. CDR3 size: 16 residues. Between the trimmed V and J ends, which lost 5 bases and 0 bases, there was a span of 14 bases. For the CDR3, the DNA is TGTGCCAGCAGCCCCGACATAAGAATAGCCAAAAACATTCAGTACTTC. It encodes CASSPDIRIAKNIQYF.

The V and J genes are TRBV5-4 and TRBJ1-2, with D unclear. The germline V gene encodes CDR1 SGHNT and CDR2 YYREEE (reference sequence). V was trimmed by 10 bases and J by 2 bases, leaving 12 bases between them. The CDR3 spans 12 residues. DNA for the CDR3: TGTGCCCAGCTCGACCACAACTATGGCTACACCTTC. It is translated as CAQLDHNYGYTF.

This chain links TRBV12-3 or TRBV12-4 with TRBJ2-7; D is unresolved. V lost 1 base and J 7 bases, leaving 11 bases between the germline ends. The CDR3 covers 13 residues. CDR3 coding DNA: TGTGCCAGCAGTTTAGGCAAGGGATGGGAGCAGTACGTC. Translated, it gives CASSLGKGWEQYV.

This clonotype occurred many times. The chain is built from TRBV7-2 and TRBJ1-2; D possibly corresponds to TRBD1 (5 bases). Trimming cost V 1 base and J 7 bases, with 10 bases left between them. The germline CDR1 and CDR2 sequences are SGHTA and FQGNSA. The CDR3 sequence is 13 residues long. DNA of the CDR3: TGTGCCAGCAGCTTAGGTGGGGCTGTTGGCTACACCTTC. It translates to CASSLGGAVGYTF.

This clonotype was observed at least ten times. The chain's CDR3 is CASSLLGPSENNEKLFF. CDR3 coding DNA: TGTGCCAGCAGCTTACTCGGCCCATCGGAGAATAATGAAAAACTGTTTTTT. The V gene is TRBV7-6, the J gene TRBJ1-4; no clear D. The V gene lost 2 bases and the J gene lost 4 bases, with 17 bases spanning the gap. Germline lookup yields CDR1 SGHVS and CDR2 FNYEAQ. The CDR3 is 17 residues long.

V and J are TRBV7-9 and TRBJ2-2, with D tentatively TRBD2 (5 bases). CDR1 and CDR2 (germline): SEHNR, FQNEAQ (reference sequence). V gave up 4 bases and J gave up 0 bases, with 15 bases separating them. The length of the CDR3 is 17 residues. This CDR3 is CASSSSGFQANTGELFF. The CDR3, as DNA: TGTGCCAGCAGCTCGTCGGGGTTCCAGGCGAACACCGGGGAGCTGTTTTTT.

The rearrangement links TRBV6-6 to TRBJ1-5; 7 bases are a match to TRBD1. Germline CDR1 and CDR2: MNHNY and SVGAGI (reference sequence). After removal of 5 bases from V and 3 bases from J, the junction contained 13 bases not matched to a gene. The CDR3 spans 17 residues. CDR3 loop: CASSVKGQLTYNQPQHF. CDR3 sequence (DNA): TGTGCCAGCAGTGTGAAGGGACAGCTCACATACAATCAGCCCCAGCATTTT.

This clonotype was seen at least ten times. The chain joins TRBV7-8 to TRBJ2-2; D is unresolved. CDR1 is SGHVS, CDR2 FQNEAQ, per germline. The CDR3 totals 14 residues. V dropped 4 bases and J dropped 1 base, with 7 bases sitting between them. The CDR3 DNA follows: TGTGCCAGCAGCTCCTTAGGGAACACCGGGGAGCTGTTTTTT. It codes for CASSSLGNTGELFF.

The chain recombines TRBV4-2 with TRBJ1-1; no clear D gene. V gave up 3 bases and J gave up 1 base, with 12 bases separating them. The germline V gene encodes CDR1 LGHNA and CDR2 YNFKEQ. The CDR3 is made up of 15 amino acids. The CDR3 DNA sequence: TGTGCCAGCAGCCAGGCCTCACGCGGGAACACTGAAGCTTTCTTT. Encoded protein: CASSQASRGNTEAFF.

The sample holds a few counts of this clonotype. The gene calls are TRBV7-8 and TRBJ2-1; the match to TRBD2 covers 10 bases. Trimming at V came to 3 bases and at J to 3 bases, leaving 8 bases not matched to a gene. This CDR3 has 17 residues. CDR1 SGHVS and CDR2 FQNEAQ come from the germline V gene. DNA for the CDR3: TGTGCCAGCAGCTTGGGACTAGCGCCGAGCGACTACAATGAGCAGTTCTTC. It translates to CASSLGLAPSDYNEQFF.

This clonotype was counted a few times. V and J are TRBV12-3 or TRBV12-4 and TRBJ2-2; a possible D gene is TRBD2 (6 bases). V lost 10 bases and J lost 8, with 8 bases in between. The length of the CDR3 is 10 residues. As DNA, the CDR3 is TGTGCCACCGCGGGAGGGGAGCTGTTTTTT. Translated, it gives CATAGGELFF.

This clonotype has more than one count but fewer than ten. This rearrangement joins TRBV7-4 to TRBJ2-7; D call uncertain. The CDR3 loop spans 13 amino acids. Trimming stripped 5 bases from V and 6 bases from J, with 14 bases between. CDR1 and CDR2 (germline): SGHVT, SQSDAQ. The CDR3 sequence: CASSEDGSGEQYV. The CDR3 DNA sequence: TGTGCCAGCAGCGAGGACGGGTCCGGCGAGCAGTACGTC.

For this clonotype: A read error may explain this, as a much larger clone is one base away. V usage is TRBV7-8 and J usage is TRBJ2-1; D not certain. Germline CDR1 and CDR2: SGHVS and FQNEAQ. The CDR3 covers 15 residues. CDR3 DNA sequence: TGTGCCAGCAACTTACCCCCTTCCACCTACAATGAGCAGTTCTTC. The encoded protein is CASNLPPSTYNEQFF.

In regard to this clonotype: A much larger clonotype is one base distant, so this may be a read error. The chain couples TRBV12-3 or TRBV12-4 to TRBJ1-2, with TRBD1 as a possible D gene (5 bases). This CDR3 has 13 amino acids. DNA of the CDR3: TGTGCCTGCAGTTTGTCTCAGGGCAATGGCTACACCTTC. Residues: CACSLSQGNGYTF.

This clonotype has ten or more counts. The chain combines TRBV7-8 with TRBJ2-1; the D is unclear. CDR3 length equals 14 residues. Germline loops: CDR1 SGHVS, CDR2 FQNEAQ. The V end was cut by 1 base, the J end by 7 bases, with 11 bases between. CDR3 DNA sequence: TGTGCCAGCAGCTTAGGACTGATAGGAAATGAGCAGTTCTTC. This encodes CASSLGLIGNEQFF.

Ten or more counts support this clonotype. The chain combines TRBV7-2 with TRBJ2-3, with 7 bases aligning to TRBD2. The V segment lost 5 bases and the J segment 5 bases; nucleotides outside the gene matches: 10. Germline-derived CDR1 and CDR2 are SGHTA and FQGNSA. The CDR3 spans 15 residues. The DNA of the CDR3 is TGTGCCAGCAGCGCCGGCGGGGGAGGAGGAGATACGCAGTATTTT. This encodes CASSAGGGGGDTQYF.

This clonotype was detected many times. This chain connects TRBV7-3 to TRBJ1-1; tentatively, D is TRBD1 (5 bases). The CDR3 is 13 amino acids. Per germline, CDR1 SGHTA and CDR2 FQGTGA. The V gene lost 5 bases and the J gene lost 2 bases, with 9 bases spanning the gap. CDR3 in DNA: TGTGCCAGCAGCGTGACAGTTAACACTGAAGCTTTCTTT. Protein sequence: CASSVTVNTEAFF.

The chain links TRBV27 to TRBJ2-6; D perhaps matches TRBD1 (5 bases). Germline V lookup: CDR1 MNHEY, CDR2 SMNVEV (reference sequence). V was trimmed by 7 bases and J by 4 bases, leaving 17 bases between them. CDR3 length: 16 residues. The CDR3: CASKPADTGGANVLTF. The CDR3, as DNA: TGTGCCAGCAAACCCGCGGACACCGGGGGGGCCAACGTCCTGACTTTC.

This sequence joins TRBV4-1 and TRBJ2-1; 9 bases are shared with TRBD1. CDR3 length equals 15 residues. V lost 0 bases to trimming and J lost 6 bases; unmatched junction nucleotides: 3. CDR1 and CDR2 (germline): MGHRA, YSYEKL. The CDR3 DNA reads as TGCGCCAGCAGCCAAGAGAGACAGGGGGTCAATGAGCAGTTCTTC. This codes for CASSQERQGVNEQFF.

This clonotype has at least ten counts. The V gene is TRBV7-2, the J gene TRBJ1-2; D may be TRBD1 (6 bases). The length of the CDR3 is 15 residues. Germline-derived CDR1 and CDR2 are SGHTA and FQGNSA. Trimming removed 5 bases at V and 0 bases at J, with 13 bases between. The CDR3 DNA follows: TGTGCCAGCAGCCGCCAGGGGACAACTAACTATGGCTACACCTTC. Translated: CASSRQGTTNYGYTF.

This chain uses TRBV2 with TRBJ2-1; maybe TRBD1 (6 bases). The V gene's germline CDR1 is SNHLY and CDR2 FYNNEI. The CDR3 loop spans 10 amino acids. Trimming stripped 7 bases from V and 10 bases from J, with 8 bases between. CDR3 sequence reads: CASMGAEQFF. The CDR3 DNA follows: TGTGCCAGCATGGGGGCCGAGCAGTTCTTC.

This clonotype has a handful of counts. The rearrangement uses TRBV7-6 and TRBJ1-1, with unresolved D. The CDR3 runs to 12 residues. Germline-derived CDR1 and CDR2 are SGHVS and FNYEAQ. The germline V and J ends were trimmed by 5 bases and 7 bases, with 11 bases remaining between them. CDR3 residues: CASSPSQIEAFF. The CDR3 DNA reads as TGTGCCAGCAGCCCTTCACAGATTGAAGCTTTCTTT.

The chain links TRBV6-2 or TRBV6-3 to TRBJ1-1; possibly TRBD1 for D (5 bases). CDR3 length equals 16 residues. The ends were cut back, 2 bases at V and 4 bases at J, with 17 bases in the middle. Germline V gives CDR1 MNHEY, CDR2 SVGEGT. CDR3 in amino acids: CASSYNLVGGVTEAFF. The CDR3 coding sequence is TGTGCCAGCAGTTACAACTTGGTCGGGGGGGTCACTGAAGCTTTCTTT.